The clone carrying this T cell receptor beta chain was detected many times. Its antigen is currently unknown. These data originate in a study of early T cells in non-severe SARS-CoV-2 infection. Turning to the study itself: The authors sequenced bulk RNA from unsorted whole blood, leaving chains unpaired.

Separate cDNA molecules each had unique molecular identifiers attached to them. TCRdb redid the calling of the 5' RACE reads with MiXCR, one entry per CDR3 protein. Among some 54,000 distinct CDR3 sequences, roughly a tenth were seen once, and the ten largest hold 8% to 9%. General study results and limits: VDJdb matching favored anti-spike CD8 responses, missing private and CD4 specificities.

The germline V gene has CDR1 LNHDA and CDR2 SQIVND (reference sequence). The CDR3 sequence is 17 residues long. V lost 7 bases and J lost 0; bases outside the gene matches: 9. The sequenced sample consisted of whole blood. This TCR came from an adult who was a healthcare worker with PCR-confirmed SARS-CoV-2 infection or an uninfected control (not recorded which). The V call is TRBV19, the J call TRBJ1-5; 10 positions agree with TRBD1. CDR3 amino acids: CASIKGQGHVSNQPQHF. In DNA form, the CDR3 reads TGTGCCAGTATAAAGGGACAGGGGCACGTTAGCAATCAGCCCCAGCATTTT.